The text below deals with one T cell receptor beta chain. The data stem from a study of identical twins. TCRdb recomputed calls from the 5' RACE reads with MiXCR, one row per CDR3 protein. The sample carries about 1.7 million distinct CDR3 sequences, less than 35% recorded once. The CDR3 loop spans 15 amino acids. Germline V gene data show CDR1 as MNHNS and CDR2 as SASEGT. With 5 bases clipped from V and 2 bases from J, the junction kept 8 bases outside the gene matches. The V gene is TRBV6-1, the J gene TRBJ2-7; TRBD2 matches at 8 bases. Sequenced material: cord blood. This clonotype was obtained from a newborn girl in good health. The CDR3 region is CASSRSSGGPYEQYF. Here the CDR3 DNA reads TGTGCCAGCAGTAGATCGAGCGGGGGACCCTACGAGCAGTACTTC.